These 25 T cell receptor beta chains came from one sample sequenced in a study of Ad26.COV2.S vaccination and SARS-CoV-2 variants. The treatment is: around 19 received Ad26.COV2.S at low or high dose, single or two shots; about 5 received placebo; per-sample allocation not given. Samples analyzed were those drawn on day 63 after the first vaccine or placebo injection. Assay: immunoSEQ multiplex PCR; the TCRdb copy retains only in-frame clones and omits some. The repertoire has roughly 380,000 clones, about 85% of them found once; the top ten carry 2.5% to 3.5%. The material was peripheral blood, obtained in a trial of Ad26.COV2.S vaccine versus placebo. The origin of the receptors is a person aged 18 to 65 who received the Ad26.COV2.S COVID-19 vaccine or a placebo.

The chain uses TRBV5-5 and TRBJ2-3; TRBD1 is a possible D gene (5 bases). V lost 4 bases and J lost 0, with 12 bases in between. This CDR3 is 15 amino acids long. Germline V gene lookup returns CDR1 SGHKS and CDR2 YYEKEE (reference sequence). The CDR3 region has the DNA TGTGCCAGCAGCCCCAGGGCTTTTAGCACAGATACGCAGTATTTT. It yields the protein CASSPRAFSTDTQYF.

CDR3 loop: CSAGLNYEQYF. DNA of the CDR3: TGCAGTGCTGGACTAAATTACGAGCAGTACTTC. The chain carries TRBV20-1 and TRBJ2-7, with D possibly being TRBD2 (6 bases). Germline-derived CDR1 and CDR2 are DFQATT and SNEGSKA (reference sequence). Trimming stripped 5 bases from V and 4 bases from J, with 9 bases between. This CDR3 has 11 residues.

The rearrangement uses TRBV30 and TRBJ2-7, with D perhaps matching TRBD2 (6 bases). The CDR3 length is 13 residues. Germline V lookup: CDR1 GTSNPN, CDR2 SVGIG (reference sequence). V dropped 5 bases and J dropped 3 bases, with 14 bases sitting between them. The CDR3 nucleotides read TGTGCCTGGGCTCCGGGAGATTACTACGAGCAGTACTTC. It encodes CAWAPGDYYEQYF.

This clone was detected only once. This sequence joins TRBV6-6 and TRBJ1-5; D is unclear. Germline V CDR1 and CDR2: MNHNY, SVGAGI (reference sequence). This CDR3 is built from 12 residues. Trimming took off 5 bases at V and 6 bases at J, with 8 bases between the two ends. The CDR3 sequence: CASSGFTQPQHF. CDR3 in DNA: TGTGCCAGCAGTGGTTTTACTCAGCCCCAGCATTTT.

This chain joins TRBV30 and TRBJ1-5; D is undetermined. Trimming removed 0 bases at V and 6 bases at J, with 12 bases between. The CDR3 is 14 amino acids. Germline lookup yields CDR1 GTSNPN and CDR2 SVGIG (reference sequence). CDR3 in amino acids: CAWSVGVGAQPQHF. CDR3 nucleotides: TGTGCCTGGAGTGTGGGCGTGGGAGCTCAGCCCCAGCATTTT.

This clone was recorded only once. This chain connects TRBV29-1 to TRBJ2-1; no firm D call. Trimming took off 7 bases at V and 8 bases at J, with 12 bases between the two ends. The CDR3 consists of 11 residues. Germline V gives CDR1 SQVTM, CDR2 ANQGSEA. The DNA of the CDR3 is TGCAGCGCAGCAGGCCTAGATGAGCAGTTCTTC. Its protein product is CSAAGLDEQFF.

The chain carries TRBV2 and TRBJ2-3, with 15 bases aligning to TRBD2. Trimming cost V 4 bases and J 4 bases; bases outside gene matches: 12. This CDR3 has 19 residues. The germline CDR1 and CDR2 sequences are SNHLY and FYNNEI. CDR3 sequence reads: CASSVPAGLAGGGADTQYF. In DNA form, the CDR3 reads TGTGCCAGCAGTGTTCCTGCGGGACTAGCGGGAGGCGGCGCAGATACGCAGTATTTT.

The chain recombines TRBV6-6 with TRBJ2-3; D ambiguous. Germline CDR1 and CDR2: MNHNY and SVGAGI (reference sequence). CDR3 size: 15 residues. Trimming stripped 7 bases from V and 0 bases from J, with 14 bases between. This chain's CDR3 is CASNPGFSSTDTQYF. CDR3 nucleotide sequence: TGTGCCAGCAACCCAGGATTTTCTAGCACAGATACGCAGTATTTT.

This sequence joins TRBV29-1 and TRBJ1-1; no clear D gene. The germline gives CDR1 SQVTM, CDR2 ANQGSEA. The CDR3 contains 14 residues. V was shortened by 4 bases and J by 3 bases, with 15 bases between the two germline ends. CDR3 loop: CSVASALRDTEAFF. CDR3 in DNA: TGCAGCGTTGCCTCGGCATTACGGGACACTGAAGCTTTCTTT.

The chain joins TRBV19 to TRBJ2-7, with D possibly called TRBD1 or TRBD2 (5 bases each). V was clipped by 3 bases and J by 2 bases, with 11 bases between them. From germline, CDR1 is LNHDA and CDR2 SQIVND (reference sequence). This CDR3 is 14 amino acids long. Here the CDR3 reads CASSMFRETYEQYF. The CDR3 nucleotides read TGTGCCAGTAGTATGTTCAGGGAGACCTACGAGCAGTACTTC.

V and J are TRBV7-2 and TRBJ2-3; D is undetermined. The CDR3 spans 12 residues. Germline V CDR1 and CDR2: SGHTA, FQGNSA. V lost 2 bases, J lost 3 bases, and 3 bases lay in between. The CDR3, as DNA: TGTGCCAGCAGCTTACGTACAGATACGCAGTATTTT. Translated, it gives CASSLRTDTQYF.

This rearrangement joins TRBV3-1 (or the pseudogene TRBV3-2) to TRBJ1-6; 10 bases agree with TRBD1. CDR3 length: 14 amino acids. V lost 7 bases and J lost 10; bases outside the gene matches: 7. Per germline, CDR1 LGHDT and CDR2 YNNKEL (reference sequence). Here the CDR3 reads CASTGQGERSPLHF. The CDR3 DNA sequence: TGTGCCAGCACCGGACAGGGGGAACGGTCACCCCTCCACTTT.

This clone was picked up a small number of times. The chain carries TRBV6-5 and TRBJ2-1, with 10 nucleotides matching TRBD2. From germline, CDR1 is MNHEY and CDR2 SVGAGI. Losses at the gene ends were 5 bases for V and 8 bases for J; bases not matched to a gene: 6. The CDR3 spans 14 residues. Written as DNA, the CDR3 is TGTGCCAGCAGTCTAGCGGGAGTTGTAGATGAGCAGTTCTTC. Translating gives CASSLAGVVDEQFF.

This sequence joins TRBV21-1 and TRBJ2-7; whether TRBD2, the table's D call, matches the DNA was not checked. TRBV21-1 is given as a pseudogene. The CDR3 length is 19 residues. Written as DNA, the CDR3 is TGTGCCAGTCCCAAAGGAGACACACCTAGGGGCGGGAGGGGCTACGAGCAGTACTTC. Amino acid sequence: CASPKGDTPRGGRGYEQYF.

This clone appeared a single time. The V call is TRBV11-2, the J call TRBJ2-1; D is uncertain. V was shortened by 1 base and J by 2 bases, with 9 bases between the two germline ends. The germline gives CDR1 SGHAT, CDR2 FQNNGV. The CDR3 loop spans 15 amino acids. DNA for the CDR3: TGTGCCAGCAGCTTAGGGTACCAGACCTACAATGAGCAGTTCTTC. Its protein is CASSLGYQTYNEQFF.

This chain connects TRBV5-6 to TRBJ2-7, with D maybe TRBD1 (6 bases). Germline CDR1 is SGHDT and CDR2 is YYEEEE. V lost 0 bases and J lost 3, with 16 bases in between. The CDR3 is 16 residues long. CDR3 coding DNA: TGTGCCAGCAGCTTGGGGGGGACAAACGGTTACTACGAGCAGTACTTC. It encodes CASSLGGTNGYYEQYF. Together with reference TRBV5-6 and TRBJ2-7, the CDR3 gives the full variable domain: DAGVTQSPTHLIKTRGQQVTLRCSPKSGHDTVSWYQQALGQGPQFIFQYYEEEERQRGNFPDRFSGHQFPNYSSELNVNALLLGDSALYLCASSLGGTNGYYEQYFGPGTRLTVT.

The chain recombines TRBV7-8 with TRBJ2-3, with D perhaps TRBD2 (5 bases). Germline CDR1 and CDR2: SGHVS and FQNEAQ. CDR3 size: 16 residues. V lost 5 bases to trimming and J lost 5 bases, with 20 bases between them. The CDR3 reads CASSREEGGGLDTQYF. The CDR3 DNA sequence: TGTGCCAGCAGCCGGGAAGAAGGAGGCGGTCTAGATACGCAGTATTTT.

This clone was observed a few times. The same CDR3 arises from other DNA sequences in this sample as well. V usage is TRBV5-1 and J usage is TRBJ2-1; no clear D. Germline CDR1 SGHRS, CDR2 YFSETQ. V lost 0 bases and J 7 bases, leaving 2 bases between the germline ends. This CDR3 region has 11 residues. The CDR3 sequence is CASSLANEQFF. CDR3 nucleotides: TGCGCCAGCAGCTTGGCGAATGAGCAGTTCTTC. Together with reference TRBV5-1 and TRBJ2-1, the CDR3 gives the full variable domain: KAGVTQTPRYLIKTRGQQVTLSCSPISGHRSVSWYQQTPGQGLQFLFEYFSETQRNKGNFPGRFSGRQFSNSRSEMNVSTLELGDSALYLCASSLANEQFFGPGTRLTVL.

CDR3 loop: CASSQEGGRALGYNEQFF. CDR3 sequence (DNA): TGCGCCAGCAGCCAAGAGGGTGGGAGGGCCCTCGGGTACAATGAGCAGTTCTTC. The rearrangement joins TRBV4-3 to TRBJ2-1; 7 bases are shared with TRBD2. There are 18 residues in the CDR3. V lost 0 bases to trimming and J lost 4 bases; unmatched junction nucleotides: 12. The germline CDR1 and CDR2 sequences are LGHNA and YSLEER.

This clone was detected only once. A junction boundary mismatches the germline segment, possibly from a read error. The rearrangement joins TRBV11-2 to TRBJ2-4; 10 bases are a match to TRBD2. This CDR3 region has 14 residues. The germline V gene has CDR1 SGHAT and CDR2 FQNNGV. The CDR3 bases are TGTGCCAGCAGCTTAGAGCGGCAGGGACTAGCGAGAGACTTC. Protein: CASSLERQGLARDF.

CDR3 loop: CASTPIGTGGYEQYF. Written as DNA, the CDR3 is TGTGCCAGCACCCCAATCGGGACAGGGGGTTACGAGCAGTACTTC. The chain has TRBV7-8 and TRBJ2-7; 11 positions match TRBD1. The trim removed 7 bases at V and 4 bases at J, leaving 9 bases unmatched. The germline V gene encodes CDR1 SGHVS and CDR2 FQNEAQ. There are 15 residues in the CDR3.

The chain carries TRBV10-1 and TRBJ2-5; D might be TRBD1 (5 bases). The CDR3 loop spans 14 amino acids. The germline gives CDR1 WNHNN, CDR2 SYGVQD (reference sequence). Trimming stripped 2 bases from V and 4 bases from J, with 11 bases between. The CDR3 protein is CASSEAGRPETQYF. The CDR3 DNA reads TGCGCCAGCAGTGAGGCAGGGCGTCCAGAGACCCAGTACTTC.

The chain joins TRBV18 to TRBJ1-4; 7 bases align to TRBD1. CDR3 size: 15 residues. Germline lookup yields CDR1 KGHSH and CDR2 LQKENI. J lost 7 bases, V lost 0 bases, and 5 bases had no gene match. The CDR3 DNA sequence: TGTGCCAGCTCACCACCGGGACAGAATACTGAAAAACTGTTTTTT. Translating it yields CASSPPGQNTEKLFF.

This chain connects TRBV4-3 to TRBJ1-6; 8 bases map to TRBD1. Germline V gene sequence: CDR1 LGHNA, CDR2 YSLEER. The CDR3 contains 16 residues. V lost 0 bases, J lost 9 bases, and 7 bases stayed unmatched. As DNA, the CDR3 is TGCGCCAGCAGCCAAGATTCGGACAGGGTATCTTCACCCCTCCACTTT. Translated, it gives CASSQDSDRVSSPLHF.

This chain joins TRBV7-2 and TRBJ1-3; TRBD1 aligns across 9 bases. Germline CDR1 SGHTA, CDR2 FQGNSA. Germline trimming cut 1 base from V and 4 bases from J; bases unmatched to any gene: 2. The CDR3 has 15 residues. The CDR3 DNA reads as TGTGCCAGCAGCTTAGGACAGGGGGGCGGAAACACCATATATTTT. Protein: CASSLGQGGGNTIYF.